These 23 T cell receptor beta chains originate from one sample sequenced in a study of T cell responses to AZD1222 COVID-19 vaccine. TCRdb keeps only in-frame clones here, not all; method: immunoSEQ multiplex PCR. The sample shows about 56,000 clones, 80% to 90% of them seen only once. The sequenced sample was peripheral blood, obtained on day 0 of AZD1222 vaccination. These receptors were collected from an adult in good health.

This chain links TRBV28 with TRBJ2-3, with 7 bases that match TRBD1. The CDR3 extends over 16 amino acids. The V segment lost 10 bases and the J segment 0 bases; nucleotides outside the gene matches: 13. CDR1 is MDHEN and CDR2 is SYDVKM in the germline V gene. The CDR3 reads CAILEGAKPSTDTQYF. CDR3 nucleotide sequence: TGTGCCATCCTAGAGGGGGCCAAGCCTAGCACAGATACGCAGTATTTT. Looking up the rest from reference TRBV28 and TRBJ2-3 gives the full variable domain: DVKVTQSSRYLVKRTGEKVFLECVQDMDHENMFWYRQDPGLGLRLIYFSYDVKMKEKGDIPEGYSVSREKKERFSLILESASTNQTSMYLCAILEGAKPSTDTQYFGPGTRLTVL.

V and J are TRBV12-3 or TRBV12-4 and TRBJ1-1; the D gene is possibly TRBD1 (6 bases). The CDR3 loop spans 13 amino acids. Trimming shortened V by 5 bases and J by 3 bases, and 10 bases separated the two germline ends. The CDR3 DNA reads TGTGCCAGCAGTATAGGGGGTTACACTGAAGCTTTCTTT. Its translation: CASSIGGYTEAFF.

The V gene is TRBV28, the J gene TRBJ2-5; 9 bases match TRBD1. The CDR3 contains 15 residues. The junction had 7 bases not matched to a gene; V was cut back by 5 bases and J by 3 bases. From germline, CDR1 is MDHEN and CDR2 SYDVKM. The CDR3 nucleotides read TGTGCCAGCAGTCCGCTTGGGACAGGGAAAGAGACCCAGTACTTC. Protein product: CASSPLGTGKETQYF.

This clone is a singleton in its sample. The V call is TRBV5-1, the J call TRBJ1-4, with D perhaps TRBD1 (5 bases). There are 16 residues in the CDR3. Germline values: CDR1 SGHRS, CDR2 YFSETQ. V was trimmed by 4 bases and J by 11 bases, leaving 24 bases between them. CDR3 in amino acids: CASSQSSVGMRDKLFF. CDR3 nucleotides: TGCGCCAGCAGCCAGTCCTCGGTGGGAATGAGGGACAAACTGTTTTTT.

The V and J genes are TRBV24-1 and TRBJ1-6, with TRBD1 matching 7 bases. There are 14 residues in the CDR3. Looked up from germline, CDR1 is KGHDR and CDR2 is SFDVKD. Germline trimming cut 5 bases from V and 10 bases from J; bases unmatched to any gene: 7. CDR3 sequence reads: CATSADREGSPLHF. CDR3 coding DNA: TGTGCCACCAGTGCCGACAGGGAAGGGTCACCCCTCCACTTT.

The V gene is TRBV19, the J gene TRBJ2-7; D gene ambiguous. Germline values: CDR1 LNHDA, CDR2 SQIVND (reference sequence). V dropped 4 bases and J dropped 2 bases, with 6 bases sitting between them. The CDR3 length is 12 residues. In DNA form, the CDR3 reads TGTGCCAGTAGTAATACCACCTACGAGCAGTACTTC. This sequence encodes CASSNTTYEQYF.

The rearrangement links TRBV3-1 (or the pseudogene TRBV3-2) to TRBJ1-6; unclear D gene. V shed 2 bases and J shed 4 bases, with 0 bases lying between them. This CDR3 spans 12 amino acids. Germline CDR1 LGHDT, CDR2 YNNKEL (reference sequence). In DNA, the CDR3 is TGTGCCAGCAGCCAATATAATTCACCCCTCCACTTT. Residues: CASSQYNSPLHF.

This chain uses TRBV6-1 with TRBJ1-5; no clear D gene. Germline CDR1 and CDR2: MNHNS and SASEGT. This CDR3 spans 14 amino acids. V was trimmed by 2 bases and J by 5 bases, leaving 10 bases between them. CDR3 loop: CASSENGEDQPQHF. The CDR3 region has the DNA TGTGCCAGCAGTGAAAATGGGGAAGATCAGCCCCAGCATTTT.

J is TRBJ1-1 and V is TRBV28, with 7 bases identical to TRBD1. The length of the CDR3 is 13 residues. The J segment lost 11 bases and the V segment lost 6 bases, leaving 12 bases of the junction unmatched. Germline assignment: CDR1 MDHEN and CDR2 SYDVKM. The CDR3, as DNA: TGTGCCAGCAGCCGAAGGTCAGGGGGGTATGCTTTCTTT. This gives the protein CASSRRSGGYAFF.

V gene TRBV7-2 combines with J gene TRBJ2-3; possibly TRBD1 for D (5 bases). The germline V gene encodes CDR1 SGHTA and CDR2 FQGNSA. The V end was cut by 9 bases, the J end by 0 bases, with 10 bases between. The CDR3 extends over 13 amino acids. For the CDR3, the DNA is TGTGCCAGGGGGCGGTCAAGCACAGATACGCAGTATTTT. Protein: CARGRSSTDTQYF.

The chain employs TRBV6-2 or TRBV6-3 and TRBJ2-5; D is tentatively TRBD1 or TRBD2 (5 bases each). Deletions cut 2 bases from V and 3 bases from J, with 13 bases between. The CDR3 is 15 residues long. Germline values: CDR1 MNHEY, CDR2 SVGEGT. The CDR3 here is CASSYGTAGEETQYF. The CDR3 coding sequence is TGTGCCAGCAGTTACGGGACCGCCGGAGAAGAGACCCAGTACTTC.

The chain carries TRBV19 and TRBJ2-3; 8 nucleotides line up with TRBD1. Trimming took 5 bases from V and 3 from J; bases not matched to a gene: 7. Germline V CDR1 and CDR2: LNHDA, SQIVND (reference sequence). This CDR3 has 15 residues. The CDR3 here is CASSLQGALTDTQYF. The CDR3 region has the DNA TGTGCCAGTAGTCTCCAGGGGGCCCTTACAGATACGCAGTATTTT.

The chain is built from TRBV7-2 and TRBJ2-2; weak D call: TRBD1 (6 bases). Germline V gene lookup returns CDR1 SGHTA and CDR2 FQGNSA. CDR3 length equals 13 residues. The CDR3 DNA reads TGTGTCTCCCAGGACAGTAACACCGGGGAGCTGTTTTTT. Translated: CVSQDSNTGELFF.

The rearrangement uses TRBV3-1 (or the pseudogene TRBV3-2) and TRBJ2-3; D remains unclear. The CDR3 runs to 15 residues. Germline V gives CDR1 LGHDT, CDR2 YNNKEL (reference sequence). Trimming removed 0 bases from V and 0 bases from J, with 7 bases in between. CDR3 residues: CASSQDLPSTDTQYF. The CDR3 DNA reads TGTGCCAGCAGCCAAGATCTCCCTAGCACAGATACGCAGTATTTT.

The chain links TRBV28 to TRBJ1-1; maybe TRBD1 (5 bases). V shed 6 bases and J shed 0 bases, with 17 bases lying between them. Germline V gives CDR1 MDHEN, CDR2 SYDVKM. The CDR3 loop spans 16 amino acids. CDR3 in DNA: TGTGCCAGCAGACCCCCCGGGAGGGGTCTGAACACTGAAGCTTTCTTT. Its translation is CASRPPGRGLNTEAFF.

The chain couples TRBV10-3 to TRBJ2-7; D is unresolved. The CDR3 loop spans 13 amino acids. The germline V gene has CDR1 ENHRY and CDR2 SYGVKD. Between the trimmed V and J ends, which lost 10 bases and 0 bases, there was a span of 13 bases. CDR3 in amino acids: CASSAGLSYEQYF. CDR3 bases: TGTGCCAGTTCGGCAGGCCTCTCCTACGAGCAGTACTTC.

CDR3 bases: TGCAGCGTTGTGAAGGGCAGGAGCACTGAAGCTTTCTTT. This translates into CSVVKGRSTEAFF. V usage is TRBV29-1 and J usage is TRBJ1-1; D is unclear. The ends were cut back, 4 bases at V and 4 bases at J, with 13 bases in the middle. This CDR3 contains 13 residues. Germline V gene lookup returns CDR1 SQVTM and CDR2 ANQGSEA.

This clone appeared a single time. The V call is TRBV15, the J call TRBJ2-2; TRBD1 agrees at 8 bases. CDR3 length: 15 residues. With V trimmed by 4 bases and J by 3 bases, 4 bases remained unmatched. CDR1 and CDR2 (germline): LNHNV, YYDKDF (reference sequence). CDR3 amino acids: CATSKRTGYTGELFF. In DNA form, the CDR3 reads TGTGCCACCAGCAAGCGGACAGGGTACACCGGGGAGCTGTTTTTT.

The genes are TRBV4-1 and TRBJ2-7; 7 bases align to TRBD1. Unmatched junction bases numbered 27, after V lost 3 bases and J lost 1 base. CDR1 is MGHRA, CDR2 YSYEKL, per germline. The CDR3 runs to 22 residues. The CDR3 reads CASSHSPKRIGYRDSGSYEQYF. CDR3 bases: TGCGCCAGCAGCCATAGCCCCAAGCGAATTGGATACCGGGACAGTGGGTCCTACGAGCAGTACTTC.

This chain joins TRBV2 and TRBJ2-2, with no clear D. The V end was cut by 0 bases, the J end by 4 bases, with 6 bases between. Per the germline V gene, CDR1 is SNHLY and CDR2 is FYNNEI. CDR3 size: 14 residues. This CDR3 is CASSEAPSTGELFF. The CDR3 DNA sequence: TGTGCCAGCAGTGAAGCCCCGTCCACCGGGGAGCTGTTTTTT.

The chain links TRBV5-1 to TRBJ1-1; the D is unclear. V was shortened by 4 bases and J by 4 bases, with 14 bases between the two germline ends. The CDR3 spans 14 residues. CDR1 and CDR2 (germline): SGHRS, YFSETQ. CDR3 protein: CASSTLRLGTEAFF. DNA for the CDR3: TGCGCCAGCAGCACGTTACGGCTAGGCACTGAAGCTTTCTTT.

The genes are TRBV6-1 and TRBJ1-6, with D possibly TRBD1 on 5 matching bases. Germline assignment: CDR1 MNHNS and CDR2 SASEGT. Trimming shortened V by 2 bases and J by 4 bases, and 18 bases separated the two germline ends. The CDR3 covers 18 residues. The CDR3 loop reads CASSESGFGDVYNSPLHF. DNA of the CDR3: TGTGCCAGCAGTGAATCAGGGTTCGGTGACGTGTATAATTCACCCCTCCACTTT.

A word on this clone: This specimen includes other DNA sequences encoding the same CDR3. This chain connects TRBV10-2 to TRBJ1-5; unclear D gene. The CDR3 length is 16 residues. Germline CDR1 reads WSHSY; CDR2 reads SAAADI. The V end was cut by 0 bases, the J end by 0 bases, with 9 bases between. The CDR3 spells CASSESPGNSNQPQHF. Here the CDR3 DNA reads TGCGCCAGCAGTGAGTCACCCGGGAATAGCAATCAGCCCCAGCATTTT.